Following are 6 T cell receptor beta chains from one sample sequenced in a study of cytomegalovirus exposure and HLA in healthy donors (dated by TCRdb to 2017 to 2019). To prepare the library, the immunoSEQ multiplex PCR assay was applied. A mixture of 60 forward primers for TCR Vbeta segments and 13 reverse primers for TCR Jbeta segments was used in the multiplex PCR. In TCRdb, the immuneACCESS table is reduced to in-frame sequences with V and J assigned. These tables do not hold every clone; where another copy was compared, an unresolved V gene accounts for under half, and the others remain unexplained. The sample table lists approximately 140,000 clones, 80% of them with a count of one. Roughly 2.2% of the sample is taken by the ten largest. The sequencing input was PBMCs. These receptor sequences come from a young man in good health and CMV-seronegative.

This chain uses TRBV5-4 with TRBJ1-6; 9 bases are a match to TRBD1. V was clipped by 0 bases and J by 10 bases; unmatched bases: 5. CDR1 is SGHNT, CDR2 YYREEE, per germline (reference sequence). The CDR3 spans 15 residues. CDR3 sequence reads: CASSLDATGGSPLHF. CDR3 bases: TGTGCCAGCAGCTTGGACGCGACAGGGGGATCACCCCTCCACTTT.

This chain joins TRBV6-1 and TRBJ2-3; a weak D match, TRBD1 (5 bases). The CDR3 loop spans 16 amino acids. Germline CDR1 reads MNHNS; CDR2 reads SASEGT. V dropped 0 bases and J dropped 8 bases, with 18 bases sitting between them. This CDR3 is CASSEAPQGVLGTQYF. DNA for the CDR3: TGTGCCAGCAGTGAAGCCCCCCAGGGTGTATTAGGTACGCAGTATTTT.

V and J are TRBV7-3 and TRBJ2-3, with 10 bases that match TRBD2. This CDR3 contains 15 residues. The germline gives CDR1 SGHTA, CDR2 FQGTGA. V was pared by 4 bases and J by 1 base, with 2 bases of the junction left unmatched. The chain's CDR3 is CASSWTSGRTDTQYF. CDR3 nucleotides: TGTGCCAGCAGCTGGACTAGCGGCCGCACAGATACGCAGTATTTT.

This clone appeared once. The chain recombines TRBV9 with TRBJ2-7, with D possibly TRBD1 on 6 matching bases. Germline loops: CDR1 SGDLS, CDR2 YYNGEE. Trimming pared 0 bases from V and 5 bases from J, leaving 18 bases between. The CDR3 is 16 residues long. The CDR3 DNA sequence: TGTGCCAGCAGCGTAGAAGCTATTGCAGGGGCCGACGAGCAGTACTTC. This codes for CASSVEAIAGADEQYF.

The CDR3 DNA reads as TGTGCCAGCAAGAGCAGGGAGGGTGAAGCTTTCTTT. Its protein is CASKSREGEAFF. The chain uses TRBV6-5 and TRBJ1-1; maybe TRBD1 (5 bases). CDR3 size: 12 residues. The germline gives CDR1 MNHEY, CDR2 SVGAGI. The V gene lost 7 bases and the J gene lost 7 bases, with 13 bases spanning the gap.

The chain couples TRBV6-6 to TRBJ2-2; D is undetermined. V gave up 5 bases and J gave up 6 bases, with 10 bases separating them. CDR1 MNHNY and CDR2 SVGAGI come from the germline V gene (reference sequence). This CDR3 comprises 13 residues. The DNA for the CDR3 is TGTGCCAGCAGTCCCGTTCTCTCCGGGGAGCTGTTTTTT. Its translation: CASSPVLSGELFF.